This T cell receptor (beta chain) was sequenced for a study of T-cell reconstitution after alpha-beta-depleted transplantation in children. This CDR3 has 12 residues. The germline V gene has CDR1 GTSNPN and CDR2 SVGIG (reference sequence). Between the trimmed V and J ends, which lost 2 bases and 6 bases, there was a span of 11 bases. Molecular barcoding with unique molecular identifiers was used for the TCRbeta library. TCRdb ran MiXCR on the PCR reads and lists one entry per CDR3 protein. In the table there are over 400,000 distinct CDR3 sequences, roughly an eighth of which are singletons. This clonotype occurred a few times.

The receptor was derived from a human donor who donated a stem cell graft to a child with combined immunodeficiency. This rearrangement joins TRBV30 to TRBJ2-7; D not resolved. Source: PBMCs from the stem cell graft donor, taken from the stem cell graft. The CDR3 coding sequence is TGTGCCTGGAGTACCCGGTGGGGCGAGCAGTACTTC. It encodes CAWSTRWGEQYF.